The present entry profiles one T cell receptor (beta chain) with its context. The sample comes from a study of shared clonotypes between healthy human individuals. Sequencing was performed with immunoSEQ multiplex PCR; in TCRdb, only in-frame clones are kept and a portion is missing. Of approximately 240,000 clones in the sample, under 80% were seen once. V shed 6 bases and J shed 0 bases, with 8 bases lying between them. The CDR3 runs 13 residues. The germline V gene has CDR1 SNHLY and CDR2 FYNNEI. This clonotype originated in a man aged 30-40 years in good health. Sample: memory CD4+ T cells sorted from blood. Described subset: CD45RA-negative fraction. The genes are TRBV2 and TRBJ1-1; D is uncertain. The CDR3 reads CASRRYLNTEAFF. The CDR3 nucleotides are TGTGCCAGCAGGAGATATCTGAACACTGAAGCTTTCTTT. The full variable domain, completed using reference TRBV2 and TRBJ1-1, is EPEVTQTPSHQVTQMGQEVILRCVPISNHLYFYWYRQILGQKVEFLVSFYNNEISEKSEIFDDQFSVERPDGSNFTLKIRSTKLEDSAMYFCASRRYLNTEAFFGQGTRLTVV.